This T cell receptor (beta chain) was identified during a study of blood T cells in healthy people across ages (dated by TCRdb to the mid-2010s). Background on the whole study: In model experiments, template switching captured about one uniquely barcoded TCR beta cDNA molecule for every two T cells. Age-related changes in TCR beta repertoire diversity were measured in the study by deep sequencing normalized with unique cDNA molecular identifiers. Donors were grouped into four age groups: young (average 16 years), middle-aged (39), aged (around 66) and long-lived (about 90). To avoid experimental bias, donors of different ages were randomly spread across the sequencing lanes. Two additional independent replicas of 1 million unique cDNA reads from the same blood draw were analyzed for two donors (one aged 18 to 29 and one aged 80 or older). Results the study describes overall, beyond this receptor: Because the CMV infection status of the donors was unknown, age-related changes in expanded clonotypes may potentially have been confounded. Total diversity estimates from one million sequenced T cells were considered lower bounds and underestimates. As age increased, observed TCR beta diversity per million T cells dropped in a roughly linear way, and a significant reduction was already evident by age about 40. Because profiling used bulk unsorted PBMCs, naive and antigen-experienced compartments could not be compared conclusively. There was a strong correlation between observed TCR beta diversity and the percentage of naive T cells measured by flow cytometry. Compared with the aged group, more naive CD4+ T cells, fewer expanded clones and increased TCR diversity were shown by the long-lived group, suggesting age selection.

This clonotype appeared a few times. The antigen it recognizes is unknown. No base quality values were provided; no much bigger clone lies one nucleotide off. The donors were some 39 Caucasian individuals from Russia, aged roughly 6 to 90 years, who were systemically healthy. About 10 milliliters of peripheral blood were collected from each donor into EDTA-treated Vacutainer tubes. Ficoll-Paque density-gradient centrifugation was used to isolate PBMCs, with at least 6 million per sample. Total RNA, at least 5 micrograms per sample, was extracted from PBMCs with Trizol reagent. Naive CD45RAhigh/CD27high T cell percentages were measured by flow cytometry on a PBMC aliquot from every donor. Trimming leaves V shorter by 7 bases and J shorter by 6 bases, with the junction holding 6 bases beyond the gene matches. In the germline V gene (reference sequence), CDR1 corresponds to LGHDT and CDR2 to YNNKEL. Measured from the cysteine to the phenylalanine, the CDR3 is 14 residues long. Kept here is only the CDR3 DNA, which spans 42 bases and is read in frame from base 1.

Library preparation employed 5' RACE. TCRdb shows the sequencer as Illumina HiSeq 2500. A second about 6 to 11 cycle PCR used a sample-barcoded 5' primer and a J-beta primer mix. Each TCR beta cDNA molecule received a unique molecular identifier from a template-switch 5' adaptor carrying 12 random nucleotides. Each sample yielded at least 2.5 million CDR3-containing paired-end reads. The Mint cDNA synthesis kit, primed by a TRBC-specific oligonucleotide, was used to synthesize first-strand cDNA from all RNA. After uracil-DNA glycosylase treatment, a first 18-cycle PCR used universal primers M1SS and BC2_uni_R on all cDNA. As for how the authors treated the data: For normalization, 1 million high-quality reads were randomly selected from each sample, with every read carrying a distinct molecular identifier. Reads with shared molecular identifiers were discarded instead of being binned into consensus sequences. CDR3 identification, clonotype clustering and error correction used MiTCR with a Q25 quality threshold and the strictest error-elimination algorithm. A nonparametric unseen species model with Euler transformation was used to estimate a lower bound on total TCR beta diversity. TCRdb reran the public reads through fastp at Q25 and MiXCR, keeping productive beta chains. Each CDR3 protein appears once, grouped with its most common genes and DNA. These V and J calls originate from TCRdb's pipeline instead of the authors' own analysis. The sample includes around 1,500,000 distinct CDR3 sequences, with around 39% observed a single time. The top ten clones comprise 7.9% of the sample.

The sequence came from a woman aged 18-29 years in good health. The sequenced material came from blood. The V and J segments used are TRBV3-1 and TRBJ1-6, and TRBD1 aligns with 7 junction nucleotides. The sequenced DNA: TGTGCCAGCACGTCTAGACAGGGTAATTCACCCCTCCACTTT. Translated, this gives CASTSRQGNSPLHF.